Detailed here is one T cell receptor (beta chain). No antigen is known for it. The data originate from a study of PD-1 blockade in classical Hodgkin lymphoma. Study-wide context: Administration of nivolumab to patients was at 3 mg/kg intravenously every 2 weeks. Study-wide points: Researchers reported that CD4+ TCR diversity, though not CD8+, rose significantly by C4D1. According to reports, newly diagnosed patients had lower baseline TCR diversity than healthy donors, and relapsed/refractory patients had lower baseline TCR diversity still.

Brentuximab vedotin exposure varied, and every patient relapsed after autologous stem cell transplantation. Under best response, outcomes were complete response, partial response or progressive disease. Germline assignment: CDR1 SQVTM and CDR2 ANQGSEA. Trimming shortened V by 4 bases and J by 7 bases, and 19 bases separated the two germline ends. This CDR3 region has 15 residues. Measured with immunoSEQ multiplex PCR; TCRdb has only the in-frame clones, and not every one. Of fewer than 30,000 clones listed, roughly 80% are singletons. The sequenced sample was peripheral blood mononuclear cells (PBMCs), obtained before the second cycle of nivolumab. The chain couples TRBV29-1 to TRBJ2-2, with D perhaps TRBD1 (6 bases). The clonotype originates from a human donor with classical Hodgkin lymphoma. The CDR3 reads CSVVGTGLAHGELFF. The CDR3 nucleotides are TGCAGCGTTGTTGGCACAGGGTTAGCCCACGGGGAGCTGTTTTTT.